What follows are 26 T cell receptor beta chains derived from one specimen sequenced in a study of T cells in Graves' hyperthyroidism and ophthalmopathy (dated by TCRdb to about 2019). To prepare the library, multiplex PCR was applied. TCRdb records Illumina HiSeq 2000 as the sequencer. The TCR beta CDR3 regions were amplified from the RNA transcripts. For the first round of RT-PCR on the TCR CDR3, the HTBI primer set was used together with the Qiagen OneStep RT-PCR kit. Clones were called with MiXCR by TCRdb after fastp trimmed the public reads at Q25, and only in-frame beta chains were retained. Each CDR3 protein gets just one entry, which takes the most common genes and DNA from the rows behind it. This sample has about 340,000 distinct CDR3 sequences in its table, and about 20% of those were observed once. The top ten clones comprise roughly 49% of the sample. The specimen was blood. Source of these receptors: a woman aged 50 to 60 with Graves' hyperthyroidism.

The chain recombines TRBV6-6 with TRBJ2-1; 16 bases match TRBD2. After removal of 2 bases from V and 7 bases from J, the junction contained 11 bases not matched to a gene. Germline CDR1 MNHNY, CDR2 SVGAGI (reference sequence). This CDR3 contains 19 residues. In nucleotides, the CDR3 is TGTGCCAGCAGTTACCACCCCGGGACTAGCGGGAGGGGGATAAATGAGCAGTTCTTC. It translates to CASSYHPGTSGRGINEQFF.

Only a few counts were recorded for this clonotype. V is TRBV19 and J is TRBJ1-1; D possibly corresponds to TRBD1 (6 bases). The V end lost 7 bases, the J end lost 1 base, and 19 bases lay between the germline ends. CDR1 and CDR2 from the germline V gene are LNHDA and SQIVND (reference sequence). This CDR3 has 16 amino acids. CDR3 coding DNA: TGTGCCAGTAATGGACAGACTTTCACGGGGAACACTGAAGCTTTCTTT. Its translation: CASNGQTFTGNTEAFF.

This sequence joins TRBV5-1 and TRBJ2-5; D may match TRBD1 or TRBD2 (5 bases each). Germline V CDR1 and CDR2: SGHRS, YFSETQ. Trimming pared 0 bases from V and 6 bases from J, leaving 9 bases between. The CDR3 is 13 residues long. CDR3: CASSLGQGQTQYF. The CDR3 region has the DNA TGCGCCAGCAGCTTGGGGCAGGGACAGACCCAGTACTTC. The variable domain in full, with the rest retrieved from reference TRBV5-1 and TRBJ2-5, is KAGVTQTPRYLIKTRGQQVTLSCSPISGHRSVSWYQQTPGQGLQFLFEYFSETQRNKGNFPGRFSGRQFSNSRSEMNVSTLELGDSALYLCASSLGQGQTQYFGPGTRLLVL.

This clonotype was counted between two and nine times. A much larger clone lies a single base off, so this may be a read error. The chain has TRBV7-6 and TRBJ2-5; perhaps TRBD1 as D (6 bases). Germline values: CDR1 SGHVS, CDR2 FNYEAQ. This CDR3 spans 15 amino acids. CDR3 bases: TGTACCAGCAGCTTAGCGTCAGGGGCTCAAGAGACCCAGTACTTC. Translating it yields CTSSLASGAQETQYF.

The chain combines TRBV5-1 with TRBJ1-4, with D possibly TRBD1 on 6 matching bases. The CDR3 is 16 residues long. Germline V lookup: CDR1 SGHRS, CDR2 YFSETQ. V was cut by 0 bases and J by 0 bases, with 9 bases left in between. CDR3 in DNA: TGCGCCAGCAGCTTGGGCAGGGGAGCAACTAATGAAAAACTGTTTTTT. Its protein product is CASSLGRGATNEKLFF.

In its sample, this clonotype was seen a few times. The chain combines TRBV7-9 with TRBJ2-7; 7 bases agree with TRBD1. Losses at the gene ends were 5 bases for V and 7 bases for J; bases not matched to a gene: 20. Germline CDR1 and CDR2: SEHNR and FQNEAQ (reference sequence). The CDR3 length is 17 residues. The CDR3 reads CASSPSEPDRDLREQYF. The CDR3, as DNA: TGTGCCAGCAGCCCTAGTGAACCCGACAGGGATTTACGGGAGCAGTACTTC.

This clonotype was counted a few times. Its ends do not fully match the called genes, so a read error is possible. The V and J genes are TRBV6-2 or TRBV6-3 and TRBJ2-2, with a possible D match to TRBD2 (6 bases). The CDR3 extends over 13 amino acids. The germline V gene has CDR1 MNHEY and CDR2 SVGEGT. CDR3: CASIGPPGGELVF. DNA for the CDR3: TGTGCCAGCATTGGCCCGCCCGGCGGGGAGCTGGTTTTT.

The chain carries TRBV5-4 and TRBJ2-1; 8 nucleotides agree with TRBD1. The CDR3 spans 17 residues. Germline trimming cut 4 bases from V and 2 bases from J; bases unmatched to any gene: 11. Germline V gene data show CDR1 as SGHNT and CDR2 as YYREEE (reference sequence). CDR3 loop: CASSPPADRATYNEQFF. DNA of the CDR3: TGTGCCAGCAGCCCCCCCGCGGACAGGGCCACCTACAATGAGCAGTTCTTC. The whole variable domain, filled in from reference TRBV5-4 and TRBJ2-1, reads ETGVTQSPTHLIKTRGQQVTLRCSSQSGHNTVSWYQQALGQGPQFIFQYYREEENGRGNFPPRFSGLQFPNYSSELNVNALELDDSALYLCASSPPADRATYNEQFFGPGTRLTVL.

This clonotype was observed once. The V gene is TRBV30, the J gene TRBJ1-4; 7 bases are a match to TRBD1. The junction had 4 bases not matched to a gene; V was cut back by 1 base and J by 5 bases. This CDR3 spans 14 amino acids. CDR1 and CDR2 from the germline V gene are GTSNPN and SVGIG (reference sequence). This CDR3 is CAWSAPGQNEKLFF. CDR3 nucleotide sequence: TGTGCCTGGAGTGCACCGGGACAGAATGAAAAACTGTTTTTT.

This clonotype has a handful of counts. The chain couples TRBV2 to TRBJ2-3, with 11 bases matching TRBD2. The CDR3 runs to 15 residues. Germline CDR1 and CDR2: SNHLY and FYNNEI. V gave up 8 bases and J gave up 2 bases; unmatched junction bases: 6. The CDR3 DNA is TGTGCCAGCCAAAGACTAGCGGGGCACACAGATACGCAGTATTTT. Protein sequence: CASQRLAGHTDTQYF.

This clonotype was observed a handful of times. The chain is built from TRBV2 and TRBJ2-3; perhaps TRBD1 as D (6 bases). Germline CDR1 and CDR2: SNHLY and FYNNEI. This CDR3 is 14 amino acids long. CDR3 in amino acids: CVTKGGHYTDTQYF. In DNA, the CDR3 is TGTGTTACGAAAGGGGGACACTACACAGATACGCAGTATTTT.

The CDR3 loop is CASTTGGTNEKLFF. CDR3 bases: TGTGCCAGCACCACGGGAGGCACTAATGAAAAACTGTTTTTT. This rearrangement joins TRBV12-3 or TRBV12-4 to TRBJ1-4, with unresolved D. This CDR3 is 14 amino acids long. Trimming pared 7 bases from V and 2 bases from J, leaving 11 bases between.

The chain carries TRBV19 and TRBJ2-7; D uncertain. CDR3 length: 12 residues. Per germline, CDR1 LNHDA and CDR2 SQIVND (reference sequence). Trimming took 5 bases from V and 2 from J, leaving 7 bases between them. CDR3 sequence (DNA): TGTGCCAGTAGTTACCCCACCTACGAGCAGTACTTC. Translated, it gives CASSYPTYEQYF.

This clonotype was seen repeatedly, ten times or more. The chain uses TRBV20-1 and TRBJ2-1; D is possibly TRBD2 (6 bases). The CDR3 runs to 15 residues. V lost 6 bases to trimming and J lost 3 bases, with 18 bases between them. CDR1 and CDR2 from the germline V gene are DFQATT and SNEGSKA (reference sequence). The CDR3 DNA reads as TGCAGTGCCCCCAGGTTGGCGGGGATCTACAATGAGCAGTTCTTC. Amino acid sequence: CSAPRLAGIYNEQFF.

This clonotype was seen repeatedly, ten times or more. This chain links TRBV5-1 with TRBJ2-1; D not certain. V shed 4 bases and J shed 7 bases, with 18 bases lying between them. CDR1 and CDR2 (germline): SGHRS, YFSETQ. This CDR3 contains 15 residues. In DNA, the CDR3 is TGCGCCAGCAGCCCCAGTGGATCCGTCGGGAATGAGCAGTTCTTC. Protein product: CASSPSGSVGNEQFF.

In its sample, this clonotype was seen many times. The chain combines TRBV5-6 with TRBJ1-6; D is possibly TRBD1 (5 bases). Germline V gene sequence: CDR1 SGHDT, CDR2 YYEEEE. The CDR3 consists of 14 residues. V was clipped by 2 bases and J by 7 bases, with 10 bases between them. Written as DNA, the CDR3 is TGTGCCAGCAGCTTCGGGGCGGGCAATTCACCCCTCCACTTT. Translated: CASSFGAGNSPLHF. Variable domain in full (rest from reference TRBV5-6 and TRBJ1-6): DAGVTQSPTHLIKTRGQQVTLRCSPKSGHDTVSWYQQALGQGPQFIFQYYEEEERQRGNFPDRFSGHQFPNYSSELNVNALLLGDSALYLCASSFGAGNSPLHFGNGTRLTVT.

This clonotype came up a few times. The rearrangement joins TRBV5-1 to TRBJ2-1, with 8 positions matching TRBD1. The CDR3 contains 15 residues. Germline CDR1 reads SGHRS; CDR2 reads YFSETQ. The ends lost 9 bases at V and 9 bases at J; junction bases unmatched: 17. The DNA of the CDR3 is TGCGCCACTTCCCCCCAGGGGGCGCGATCAAGTGAGCAGTTCTTC. Translating gives CATSPQGARSSEQFF.

This clonotype appeared once. The chain has TRBV7-3 and TRBJ2-6, with 8 bases lining up with TRBD2. In germline, CDR1 is SGHTA, CDR2 FQGTGA. Trimming cost V 5 bases and J 4 bases; bases outside gene matches: 10. This CDR3 is built from 17 residues. This CDR3 is CASSPDPGGAGANVLTF. DNA for the CDR3: TGTGCCAGCAGCCCAGACCCGGGGGGGGCCGGGGCCAACGTCCTGACTTTC.

This clonotype was counted at least ten times. The chain carries TRBV28 and TRBJ2-2; D gene uncertain. Trimming left V 6 bases short and J 5 bases short, with 4 bases between. Germline V gives CDR1 MDHEN, CDR2 SYDVKM. This CDR3 spans 11 amino acids. CDR3 protein: CASRQTGELFF. As DNA, the CDR3 is TGTGCCAGCAGACAGACCGGGGAGCTGTTTTTT.

The chain has TRBV2 and TRBJ2-7, with D possibly matching TRBD1 (6 bases). Trimming removed 10 bases at V and 0 bases at J, with 13 bases between. CDR3 length: 13 residues. Looked up from germline, CDR1 is SNHLY and CDR2 is FYNNEI. The CDR3 nucleotides are TGTGCCATTGATACAGGGAGCTCCTACGAGCAGTACTTC. Protein sequence: CAIDTGSSYEQYF.

The V gene is TRBV4-1, the J gene TRBJ2-1, with TRBD2 identical over 8 bases. Losses at the gene ends were 8 bases for V and 0 bases for J; bases not matched to a gene: 6. The V gene's germline CDR1 is MGHRA and CDR2 YSYEKL. This CDR3 spans 15 amino acids. The CDR3 region is CASRGGESSYNEQFF. The CDR3 DNA sequence: TGCGCCAGCCGGGGGGGGGAGAGCTCCTACAATGAGCAGTTCTTC.

Ten or more counts support this clonotype. This rearrangement joins TRBV14 to TRBJ2-1, with D perhaps matching TRBD2 (6 bases). The germline V and J ends were trimmed by 5 bases and 7 bases, with 24 bases remaining between them. This CDR3 has 17 amino acids. Germline CDR1 reads SGHDN; CDR2 reads FVKESK. CDR3 protein: CASSSLGSGAPHNEQFF. DNA of the CDR3: TGTGCCAGCAGCTCATTGGGTAGCGGCGCCCCCCATAATGAGCAGTTCTTC.

The rearrangement uses TRBV12-3 or TRBV12-4 and TRBJ2-1; 14 positions agree with TRBD2. This CDR3 comprises 15 residues. The V segment lost 7 bases and the J segment 7 bases; nucleotides outside the gene matches: 6. CDR3 amino acids: CASNPGTSGSNEQFF. CDR3 nucleotides: TGTGCCAGCAATCCCGGGACTAGCGGGAGTAATGAGCAGTTCTTC.

The chain employs TRBV28 and TRBJ2-2; 10 positions match TRBD2. Germline-derived CDR1 and CDR2 are MDHEN and SYDVKM. CDR3 size: 14 residues. For the CDR3, the DNA is TGTGCGAGCGGGGGGGGGGCTCAAACCGGGGAGCTGTTTTTT. This encodes CASGGGAQTGELFF.

This clonotype was observed at least ten times. DNA of the CDR3: TGTGCCAGCTCACCTGGGGCAGCAACTAATGAAAAACTGTTTTTT. This gives the protein CASSPGAATNEKLFF. The chain links TRBV18 to TRBJ1-4, with D possibly TRBD1 on 5 matching bases. Germline CDR1 is KGHSH and CDR2 is LQKENI. The CDR3 is 15 residues long. Trimming stripped 3 bases from V and 0 bases from J, with 8 bases between.

This clonotype turned up a few times. The chain combines TRBV30 with TRBJ2-1; 7 bases agree with TRBD1. The CDR3 totals 12 residues. The V gene end was trimmed by 1 base and the J gene end by 15 bases; junction bases not matched to a gene: 9. Germline V CDR1 and CDR2: GTSNPN, SVGIG (reference sequence). In DNA form, the CDR3 reads TGTGCCTGGAGTGCCAGGGGGTTGAAGCTGTTCTTC. Its protein is CAWSARGLKLFF.